Presented here are 31 T cell receptor beta chains from one specimen sequenced in a study of cytomegalovirus exposure and HLA in healthy donors (dated by TCRdb to 2017 to 2019). Libraries were made using the immunoSEQ multiplex PCR assay. For the multiplex PCR, a mixture combining 60 forward primers for TCR Vbeta segments and 13 reverse primers for TCR Jbeta segments was used. In TCRdb, the immuneACCESS table is reduced to in-frame sequences with V and J assigned. These tables do not hold every clone; where another copy was compared, an unresolved V gene accounts for under half, and the others remain unexplained. This sample has over 100,000 clones in its table, and 70% of those were observed once. 8.7% of the sample is in the top ten clones. Specimen: PBMCs. These receptors all stem from a man aged 25 to 40 in good health and CMV-seropositive.

This chain links TRBV29-1 with TRBJ1-4, with a tentative D call TRBD1 (6 bases). This CDR3 is 15 amino acids long. Germline CDR1 SQVTM, CDR2 ANQGSEA. V gave up 6 bases and J gave up 0 bases, with 14 bases separating them. The CDR3 nucleotides read TGCAGCGTGGCCAAGGGGGATGCAACTAATGAAAAACTGTTTTTT. Translating it yields CSVAKGDATNEKLFF.

The J gene is TRBJ1-6, the V gene TRBV5-6, with TRBD1 as a possible D gene (6 bases). This CDR3 contains 15 residues. CDR1 is SGHDT and CDR2 is YYEEEE in the germline V gene. With 1 base removed from V and 8 bases from J, the gap between germline ends came to 13 bases. CDR3 sequence reads: CASSLTSGEYSPLHF. The DNA for the CDR3 is TGTGCCAGCAGCTTGACGTCAGGGGAGTATTCACCCCTCCACTTT. The full variable domain, rest sourced from reference TRBV5-6 and TRBJ1-6, is DAGVTQSPTHLIKTRGQQVTLRCSPKSGHDTVSWYQQALGQGPQFIFQYYEEEERQRGNFPDRFSGHQFPNYSSELNVNALLLGDSALYLCASSLTSGEYSPLHFGNGTRLTVT.

This chain joins TRBV6-6 and TRBJ2-1; TRBD2 agrees at 8 bases. The V segment lost 5 bases and the J segment 2 bases; nucleotides outside the gene matches: 8. CDR3 size: 16 residues. Germline V gene sequence: CDR1 MNHNY, CDR2 SVGAGI (reference sequence). As DNA, the CDR3 is TGTGCCAGCAGTAAGCACGGGGGGGAAACCTACAATGAGCAGTTCTTC. It yields the protein CASSKHGGETYNEQFF.

The rearrangement uses TRBV29-1 and TRBJ2-7; 10 nucleotides line up with TRBD1. In germline, CDR1 is SQVTM, CDR2 ANQGSEA. V shed 4 bases and J 3 bases; nucleotides not matched to a gene: 3. The length of the CDR3 is 13 residues. The CDR3 is CSVAWDRGYEQYF. The CDR3, as DNA: TGCAGCGTTGCGTGGGACAGGGGCTACGAGCAGTACTTC.

The chain is built from TRBV5-1 and TRBJ2-5, with 7 positions matching TRBD1. Trimming at V came to 9 bases and at J to 5 bases, leaving 13 bases not matched to a gene. The germline CDR1 and CDR2 sequences are SGHRS and YFSETQ. The CDR3 consists of 14 residues. The CDR3 sequence is CANLGRQGSETQYF. In nucleotides, the CDR3 is TGCGCCAACCTTGGACGACAGGGCTCGGAGACCCAGTACTTC.

The rearrangement uses TRBV5-1 and TRBJ2-7; 10 bases agree with TRBD2. Germline CDR1 reads SGHRS; CDR2 reads YFSETQ. V lost 4 bases to trimming and J lost 9 bases; unmatched junction nucleotides: 7. The CDR3 sequence is 13 residues long. The CDR3 sequence is CASSLLAGERQYV. The CDR3 DNA reads TGCGCCAGCAGCCTCCTAGCGGGAGAGCGGCAGTACGTC.

The chain uses TRBV19 and TRBJ2-3; tentatively, D is TRBD1 (5 bases). V was pared by 5 bases and J by 4 bases, with 10 bases between. The CDR3 covers 13 residues. Germline assignment: CDR1 LNHDA and CDR2 SQIVND (reference sequence). DNA of the CDR3: TGTGCCAGTAGTGTGAAAGGGGCAGATACGCAGTATTTT. Residues: CASSVKGADTQYF.

Remarks on this clone: At one boundary the junction diverges from the germline segment, which might be a read error. The V gene is TRBV30, the J gene TRBJ1-6, with a possible D match to TRBD1 (5 bases). Germline V gives CDR1 GTSNPN, CDR2 SVGIG (reference sequence). This CDR3 spans 13 amino acids. This chain's CDR3 is CAWTAGRNSPPHF. The CDR3 coding sequence is TGTGCCTGGACGGCAGGGCGAAATTCACCCCCCCACTTT.

The genes are TRBV6-5 and TRBJ2-7; the D gene is possibly TRBD2 (5 bases). Germline V gene data show CDR1 as MNHEY and CDR2 as SVGAGI. The CDR3 has 13 amino acids. The V end was cut by 5 bases, the J end by 4 bases, with 12 bases between. CDR3: CASSDFREYEQYV. The CDR3 DNA reads as TGTGCCAGCAGTGATTTCCGGGAATACGAGCAGTACGTC.

The V call is TRBV27, the J call TRBJ1-1; D is uncertain. The germline V gene has CDR1 MNHEY and CDR2 SMNVEV (reference sequence). V was trimmed by 4 bases and J by 0 bases, leaving 6 bases between them. The CDR3 runs to 13 residues. The CDR3 reads CASSSPMNTEAFF. CDR3 nucleotide sequence: TGTGCCAGCAGTTCCCCTATGAACACTGAAGCTTTCTTT.

CDR3: CASSGYLASGRSTDTQYF. CDR3 nucleotides: TGTGCCAGCAGCGGGTATCTGGCTAGCGGGAGGAGCACAGATACGCAGTATTTT. The V call is TRBV11-1, the J call TRBJ2-3, with 11 positions matching TRBD2. This CDR3 region has 18 residues. The J segment lost 0 bases and the V segment lost 5 bases, leaving 10 bases of the junction unmatched. Germline V gene sequence: CDR1 SGHAT, CDR2 FQDESV (reference sequence).

V and J are TRBV30 and TRBJ2-3; 12 nucleotides agree with TRBD2. From germline, CDR1 is GTSNPN and CDR2 SVGIG (reference sequence). V trimming: 1 base; J trimming: 5 bases; junction bases outside the gene matches: 1. This CDR3 is built from 14 residues. The CDR3 is CAWSELAGGDTQYF. CDR3 nucleotides: TGTGCCTGGAGTGAACTAGCGGGAGGAGATACGCAGTATTTT. Complete variable domain (other parts from reference TRBV30 and TRBJ2-3): SQTIHQWPATLVQPVGSPLSLECTVEGTSNPNLYWYRQAAGRGLQLLFYSVGIGQISSEVPQNLSASRPQDRQFILSSKKLLLSDSGFYLCAWSELAGGDTQYFGPGTRLTVL.

The sample holds one count of this clone. The chain links TRBV28 to TRBJ1-2; D is unresolved. Germline assignment: CDR1 MDHEN and CDR2 SYDVKM. V gave up 5 bases and J gave up 6 bases, with 13 bases separating them. CDR3 length equals 13 residues. CDR3: CASSPPLVNGYTF. The CDR3 nucleotides read TGTGCCAGCAGTCCTCCATTAGTTAATGGCTACACCTTC.

The chain combines TRBV6-1 with TRBJ1-4, with 7 bases fitting TRBD1. The CDR3 sequence is 17 residues long. The V segment lost 2 bases and the J segment 2 bases; nucleotides outside the gene matches: 8. CDR1 MNHNS and CDR2 SASEGT come from the germline V gene. The CDR3 reads CASSELRGQGTNEKLFF. The CDR3 bases are TGTGCCAGCAGTGAATTAAGGGGGCAGGGGACTAATGAAAAACTGTTTTTT.

The rearrangement joins TRBV2 to TRBJ1-2; TRBD1 matches 11 bases. The CDR3 runs 14 residues. Germline loops: CDR1 SNHLY, CDR2 FYNNEI. V was pared by 4 bases and J by 8 bases, with 6 bases of the junction left unmatched. This CDR3 reads CASSGGQGAYGYTF. CDR3 nucleotide sequence: TGTGCCAGCAGTGGAGGACAGGGGGCCTACGGCTACACCTTC.

The CDR3 loop is CASSYSRTGMNTEAFF. CDR3 bases: TGTGCCAGCAGTTACTCGAGGACAGGAATGAACACTGAAGCTTTCTTT. The chain combines TRBV6-5 with TRBJ1-1; 7 nucleotides agree with TRBD1. Per the germline V gene, CDR1 is MNHEY and CDR2 is SVGAGI. V lost 0 bases to trimming and J lost 0 bases; unmatched junction nucleotides: 4. The CDR3 loop spans 16 amino acids.

The chain uses TRBV29-1 and TRBJ1-3; 7 bases align to TRBD1. CDR1 and CDR2 from the germline V gene are SQVTM and ANQGSEA. With V trimmed by 3 bases and J by 2 bases, 1 base remained unmatched. The CDR3 has 13 amino acids. The CDR3: CSVEDRTGNTIYF. The CDR3 nucleotides read TGCAGCGTTGAGGACAGGACTGGAAACACCATATATTTT.

Here the CDR3 reads CASSSQGVTGRGYTF. CDR3 nucleotides: TGTGCCAGCAGCTCGCAGGGGGTTACAGGGCGCGGCTACACCTTC. The J gene is TRBJ1-2, the V gene TRBV5-6, with 7 bases lining up with TRBD1. The CDR3 is 15 amino acids. Germline values: CDR1 SGHDT, CDR2 YYEEEE. J was trimmed by 8 bases and V by 3 bases; bases with no gene match: 13.

The rearrangement links TRBV19 to TRBJ1-1; tentatively, D is TRBD1 (5 bases). Germline V CDR1 and CDR2: LNHDA, SQIVND (reference sequence). V was shortened by 3 bases and J by 12 bases, with 11 bases between the two germline ends. This CDR3 comprises 11 residues. CDR3 coding DNA: TGTGCCAGTAGTATGCAGGGAATTCCTTTCTTT. Its translation: CASSMQGIPFF.

This clone was picked up a small number of times. V gene TRBV4-1 combines with J gene TRBJ1-2; 7 bases fit TRBD1. The germline CDR1 and CDR2 sequences are MGHRA and YSYEKL. The CDR3 extends over 16 amino acids. Trimming took 6 bases from V and 2 from J; bases not matched to a gene: 12. CDR3 sequence: CASRRPGQRHNYGYTF. CDR3 nucleotides: TGCGCCAGCAGGCGGCCGGGACAGAGACACAACTATGGCTACACCTTC.

The chain links TRBV28 to TRBJ1-1, with D maybe TRBD1 (5 bases). Germline CDR1 MDHEN, CDR2 SYDVKM. This CDR3 spans 14 amino acids. Between the trimmed V and J ends, which lost 5 bases and 1 base, there was a span of 11 bases. CDR3 bases: TGTGCCAGCAGTCCACTTACAGGGAACACTGAAGCTTTCTTT. Amino acid sequence: CASSPLTGNTEAFF. Full variable domain (rest looked up from reference TRBV28 and TRBJ1-1): DVKVTQSSRYLVKRTGEKVFLECVQDMDHENMFWYRQDPGLGLRLIYFSYDVKMKEKGDIPEGYSVSREKKERFSLILESASTNQTSMYLCASSPLTGNTEAFFGQGTRLTVV.

For this clone: Other DNA sequences in the same sample also yield this CDR3. The chain uses TRBV19 and TRBJ1-5; TRBD1 is a possible D gene (5 bases). There are 15 residues in the CDR3. Per the germline V gene, CDR1 is LNHDA and CDR2 is SQIVND (reference sequence). Trimming cost V 6 bases and J 2 bases, with 14 bases left between them. This CDR3 reads CASSQGPGGNQPQHF. CDR3 nucleotides: TGTGCCAGTAGCCAAGGGCCGGGGGGCAATCAGCCCCAGCATTTT.

This chain joins TRBV2 and TRBJ1-1; TRBD1 matches at 8 bases. Germline CDR1 and CDR2: SNHLY and FYNNEI. After removal of 2 bases from V and 5 bases from J, the junction contained 4 bases not matched to a gene. This CDR3 is built from 14 residues. CDR3 bases: TGTGCCAGCAGTGAACAGGGGGCTGGGACTGAAGCTTTCTTT. Translating gives CASSEQGAGTEAFF.

The V and J genes are TRBV7-3 and TRBJ2-3; 10 positions match TRBD1. CDR3 length: 17 residues. V dropped 5 bases and J dropped 6; count of bases not matched to a gene: 14. Germline V gene sequence: CDR1 SGHTA, CDR2 FQGTGA. The DNA for the CDR3 is TGTGCCAGCAGCCAACCGGGCGGACAGGGGGTCGGGGATACGCAGTATTTT. It translates to CASSQPGGQGVGDTQYF.

This sequence joins TRBV11-2 and TRBJ2-1; 12 bases line up with TRBD2. Per the germline V gene, CDR1 is SGHAT and CDR2 is FQNNGV. The CDR3 is made up of 17 amino acids. Germline trimming cut 6 bases from V and 1 base from J; bases unmatched to any gene: 7. The CDR3 DNA reads as TGTGCCAGCAGGAGACTAGCGGGGGAGGCGTCCTACAATGAGCAGTTCTTC. This translates into CASRRLAGEASYNEQFF.

The chain joins TRBV5-4 to TRBJ2-3; TRBD2 matches at 9 bases. The CDR3 loop spans 15 amino acids. Germline assignment: CDR1 SGHNT and CDR2 YYREEE (reference sequence). V shed 3 bases and J 4 bases; nucleotides not matched to a gene: 6. The CDR3 loop is CASSSRRGGADTQYF. The CDR3 region has the DNA TGTGCCAGCAGCTCCCGGCGGGGGGGCGCAGATACGCAGTATTTT.

The rearrangement joins TRBV28 to TRBJ1-2, with TRBD1 matching over 9 bases. The germline V gene has CDR1 MDHEN and CDR2 SYDVKM. This CDR3 is 12 amino acids long. V lost 9 bases to trimming and J lost 8 bases; unmatched junction nucleotides: 7. Written as DNA, the CDR3 is TGTGCCAGTGAACAGGGGGCGCGGGGCTACACCTTC. As protein: CASEQGARGYTF.

This chain joins TRBV28 and TRBJ1-5; a possible D gene is TRBD1 (6 bases). V dropped 4 bases and J dropped 2 bases, with 15 bases sitting between them. The CDR3 contains 16 residues. Germline V lookup: CDR1 MDHEN, CDR2 SYDVKM. CDR3 in amino acids: CASSYLRGAGNQPQHF. CDR3 DNA: TGTGCCAGCAGTTACCTTCGGGGGGCTGGCAATCAGCCCCAGCATTTT.

This clone was detected only once. This chain uses TRBV4-3 with TRBJ1-3; TRBD1 is a possible D gene (6 bases). Trimming shortened V by 0 bases and J by 3 bases, and 15 bases separated the two germline ends. The CDR3 sequence is 17 residues long. Germline V CDR1 and CDR2: LGHNA, YSLEER. CDR3 in DNA: TGCGCCAGCAGCCAAGATTCGTCAGGGGCCCATGGAAACACCATATATTTT. It specifies CASSQDSSGAHGNTIYF.

V and J are TRBV19 and TRBJ1-1; D perhaps matches TRBD1 (6 bases). Germline CDR1 reads LNHDA; CDR2 reads SQIVND (reference sequence). The CDR3 has 13 residues. V shed 6 bases and J shed 6 bases, with 14 bases lying between them. The CDR3 protein is CASRSGAVAEAFF. The CDR3 region has the DNA TGTGCCAGTAGGTCAGGGGCTGTAGCTGAAGCTTTCTTT.

The chain recombines TRBV27 with TRBJ2-7, with D maybe TRBD1 (5 bases). The ends were cut back, 6 bases at V and 3 bases at J, with 12 bases in the middle. CDR1 and CDR2 from the germline V gene are MNHEY and SMNVEV (reference sequence). CDR3 length: 13 amino acids. In DNA form, the CDR3 reads TGTGCCAGCAGCCCAGGGCCCCTCTACGAGCAGTACGTC. It is translated as CASSPGPLYEQYV.